What follows are 2 T cell receptor beta chains derived from one specimen sequenced in a study of blood T cells in healthy people across ages. Combining a sample-barcoded 5' primer with a J-beta primer mix, a second PCR ran for roughly 7 to 12 cycles. TCRdb ran MiXCR on the 5' RACE reads and lists one entry per CDR3 protein. This table has about 1.5 million distinct CDR3 sequences, 35% to 45% appearing once. The sequencing input was blood. These receptor sequences come from a woman in her late teens or twenties in good health.

The chain joins TRBV7-2 to TRBJ1-6; D remains unclear. V lost 5 bases and J 8 bases, leaving 10 bases between the germline ends. Germline loops: CDR1 SGHTA, CDR2 FQGNSA. This CDR3 has 13 amino acids. The CDR3 protein is CASSGYLDSPLHF. The DNA for the CDR3 is TGTGCCAGCAGCGGGTACTTGGATTCACCCCTCCACTTT.

The chain uses TRBV7-9 and TRBJ2-7; 10 bases fit TRBD1. CDR1 and CDR2 (germline): SEHNR, FQNEAQ (reference sequence). The CDR3 extends over 16 amino acids. The V and J ends lost 3 bases and 1 base, in that order; junction bases with no gene match: 6. In DNA form, the CDR3 reads TGTGCCAGCAGCTTCCCGACAGGGGGCCGATCCTACGAGCAGTACTTC. This encodes CASSFPTGGRSYEQYF.